This TCR beta chain was captured in a study of neurological immune-mediated disorders. Regarding the study as a whole: The expanded clones of different subjects shared no CDR3 amino acid sequences (suggesting private repertoires in all groups).

The CDR3 is made up of 15 amino acids. J gave up 7 bases and V 4 bases, and 10 bases lay outside the gene matches. Germline CDR1 and CDR2: SGHKS and YYEKEE (reference sequence). This clonotype appeared many times. Its target is unknown. As to time point: longitudinal time-point 1 (baseline). The unsorted libraries originated from 2 million PBMCs kept at -80 C. Synthesis of cDNA was accomplished via 5'RACE employing 10-nucleotide random UMIs. Every sequencing run produced over 200 million TCR-beta sequences that came from 15-18 subjects. Each CDR3 protein gets one entry after TCRdb re-called the 5' RACE reads with MiXCR. The data contain some 60,000 distinct CDR3 sequences, about 10% of them singletons.

This TCR was recovered from a male donor with HTLV-1-associated myelopathy (HAM/TSP). Sequencing used PBMCs. The chain combines TRBV5-5 with TRBJ2-5, with TRBD1 identical over 10 bases. The CDR3, as DNA: TGTGCCAGCAGCCCCCCCGACAGGGGGCTTGGGACCCAGTACTTC. Translated: CASSPPDRGLGTQYF.